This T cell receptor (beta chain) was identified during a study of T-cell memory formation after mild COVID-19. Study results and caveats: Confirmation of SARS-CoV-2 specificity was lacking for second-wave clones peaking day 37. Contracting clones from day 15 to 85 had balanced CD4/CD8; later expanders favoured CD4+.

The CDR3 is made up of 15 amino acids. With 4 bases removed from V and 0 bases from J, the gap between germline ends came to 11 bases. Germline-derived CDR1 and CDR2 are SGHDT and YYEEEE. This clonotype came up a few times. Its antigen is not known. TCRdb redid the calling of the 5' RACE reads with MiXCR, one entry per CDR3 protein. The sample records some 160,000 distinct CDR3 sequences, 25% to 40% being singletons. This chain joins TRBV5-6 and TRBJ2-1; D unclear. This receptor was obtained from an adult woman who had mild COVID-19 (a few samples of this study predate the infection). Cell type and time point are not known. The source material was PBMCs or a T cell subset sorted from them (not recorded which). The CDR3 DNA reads TGTGCCAGCAGCGGTGGGTTTGGCTCCTACAATGAGCAGTTCTTC. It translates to CASSGGFGSYNEQFF. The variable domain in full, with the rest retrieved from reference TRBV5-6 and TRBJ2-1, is DAGVTQSPTHLIKTRGQQVTLRCSPKSGHDTVSWYQQALGQGPQFIFQYYEEEERQRGNFPDRFSGHQFPNYSSELNVNALLLGDSALYLCASSGGFGSYNEQFFGPGTRLTVL.